This T cell receptor beta chain was captured in a study of T cell repertoires in cytomegalovirus infection. Turning to the study itself: It was the public TCR beta signatures that indicated both CMV infection and matching HLA type. Notes on the study in general: Carriers of CMV and the relevant HLA type were discriminated by public TCR beta frequency. What dominated the ex vivo response were HLA-C-restricted CMV-specific TCR beta clonotypes.

Germline V lookup: CDR1 KGHDR, CDR2 SFDVKD. Trimming at V came to 7 bases and at J to 5 bases, leaving 6 bases not matched to a gene. The CDR3 consists of 15 residues. TCRdb re-derived calls from the reads in MiXCR, one entry per CDR3 protein. This table holds about a million distinct CDR3 sequences, around 30% found once. Comment on this clonotype: Its antigen is unknown.

The V call is TRBV24-1, the J call TRBJ2-2; 10 nucleotides line up with TRBD1. This clonotype was sampled from a human donor in good health (CMV status not recorded). Some clones in this sample may be carry-over from other donors' samples. Sequenced here: cultured CD8+ T cells from PBMCs, sampled from culture after CMV antigen stimulation. CDR3 sequence reads: CATSQPGQGTGELFF. In nucleotides, the CDR3 is TGTGCCACCAGCCAACCGGGACAGGGGACCGGGGAGCTGTTTTTT.